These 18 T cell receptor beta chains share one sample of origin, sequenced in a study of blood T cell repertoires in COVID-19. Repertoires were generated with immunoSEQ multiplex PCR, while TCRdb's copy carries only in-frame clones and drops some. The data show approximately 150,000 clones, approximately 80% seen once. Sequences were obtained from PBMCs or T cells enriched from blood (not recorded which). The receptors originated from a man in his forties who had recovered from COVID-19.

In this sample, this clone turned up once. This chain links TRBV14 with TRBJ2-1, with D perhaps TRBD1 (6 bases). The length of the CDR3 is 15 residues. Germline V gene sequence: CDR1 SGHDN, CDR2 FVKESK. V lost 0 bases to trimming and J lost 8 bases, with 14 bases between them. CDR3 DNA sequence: TGTGCCAGCAGCCAAGAAGGCAGGGGCCCCCATGAGCAGTTCTTC. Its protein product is CASSQEGRGPHEQFF.

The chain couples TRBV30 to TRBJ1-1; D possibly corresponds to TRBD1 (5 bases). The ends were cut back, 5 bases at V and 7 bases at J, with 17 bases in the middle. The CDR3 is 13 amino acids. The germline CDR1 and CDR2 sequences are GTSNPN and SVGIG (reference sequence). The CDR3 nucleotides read TGTGCCTGGCAAGTCGGGGGGGTCGGTGAAGCTTTCTTT. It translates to CAWQVGGVGEAFF.

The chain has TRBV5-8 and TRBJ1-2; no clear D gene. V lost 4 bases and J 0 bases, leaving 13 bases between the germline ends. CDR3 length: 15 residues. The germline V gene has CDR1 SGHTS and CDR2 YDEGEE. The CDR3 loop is CASSRSRLANYGYTF. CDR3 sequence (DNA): TGTGCCAGCAGCCGAAGTCGGCTAGCTAACTATGGCTACACCTTC.

This chain's CDR3 is CASSQTDRGTYNEQFF. In DNA, the CDR3 is TGCGCCAGCAGCCAAACGGACAGGGGGACCTACAATGAGCAGTTCTTC. The chain joins TRBV4-1 to TRBJ2-1, with 10 bases that match TRBD1. With V trimmed by 2 bases and J by 2 bases, 3 bases remained unmatched. The CDR3 length is 16 residues. The germline V gene has CDR1 MGHRA and CDR2 YSYEKL.

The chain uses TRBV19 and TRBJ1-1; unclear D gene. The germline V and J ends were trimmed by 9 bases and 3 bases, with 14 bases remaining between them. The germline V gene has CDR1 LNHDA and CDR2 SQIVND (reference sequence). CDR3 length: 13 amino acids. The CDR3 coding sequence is TGTGCCAGGGAACAAGGGAGGCACACTGAAGCTTTCTTT. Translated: CAREQGRHTEAFF. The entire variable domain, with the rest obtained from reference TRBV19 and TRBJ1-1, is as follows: DGGITQSPKYLFRKEGQNVTLSCEQNLNHDAMYWYRQDPGQGLRLIYYSQIVNDFQKGDIAEGYSVSREKKESFPLTVTSAQKNPTAFYLCAREQGRHTEAFFGQGTRLTVV.

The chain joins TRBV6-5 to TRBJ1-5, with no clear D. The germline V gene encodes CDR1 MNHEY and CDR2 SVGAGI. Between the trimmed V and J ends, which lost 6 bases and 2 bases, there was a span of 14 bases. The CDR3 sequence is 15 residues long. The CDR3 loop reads CASRASLQGNQPQHF. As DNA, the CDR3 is TGTGCCAGCAGGGCCTCTTTGCAGGGCAATCAGCCCCAGCATTTT.

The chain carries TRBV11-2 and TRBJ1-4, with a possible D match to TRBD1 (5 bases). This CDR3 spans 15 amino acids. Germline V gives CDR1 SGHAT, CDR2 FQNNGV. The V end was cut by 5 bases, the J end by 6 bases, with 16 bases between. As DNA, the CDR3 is TGTGCCAGCAGCCTCTACGGGGGGGAATATGAAAAACTGTTTTTT. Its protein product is CASSLYGGEYEKLFF.

The chain's CDR3 is CASSEGLIYGYTF. The CDR3 DNA reads as TGTGCCAGCAGTGAGGGACTGATATATGGCTACACCTTC. The chain joins TRBV6-1 to TRBJ1-2; D is possibly TRBD1 (5 bases). Between the trimmed V and J ends, which lost 3 bases and 5 bases, there was a span of 10 bases. This CDR3 spans 13 amino acids. Germline V gene lookup returns CDR1 MNHNS and CDR2 SASEGT.

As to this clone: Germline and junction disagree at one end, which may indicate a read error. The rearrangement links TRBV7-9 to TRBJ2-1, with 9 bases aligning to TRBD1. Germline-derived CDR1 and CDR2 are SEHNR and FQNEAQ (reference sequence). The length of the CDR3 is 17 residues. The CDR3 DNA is TGTGCCAGCAGCTTAGCCCGTATCCCCGGGACAGGGAATGGGCAGTTCTTC. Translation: CASSLARIPGTGNGQFF. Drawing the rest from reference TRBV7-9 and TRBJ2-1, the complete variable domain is DTGVSQNPRHKITKRGQNVTFRCDPISEHNRLYWYRQTLGQGPEFLTYFQNEAQLEKSRLLSDRFSAERPKGSFSTLEIQRTEQGDSAMYLCASSLARIPGTGNGQFFGPGTRLTVL.

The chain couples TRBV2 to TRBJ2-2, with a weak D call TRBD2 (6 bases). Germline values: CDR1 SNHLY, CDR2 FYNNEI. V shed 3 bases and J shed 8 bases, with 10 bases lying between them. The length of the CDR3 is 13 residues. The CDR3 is CASSDMGLGELFF. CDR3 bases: TGTGCCAGCAGTGACATGGGACTTGGGGAGCTGTTTTTT.

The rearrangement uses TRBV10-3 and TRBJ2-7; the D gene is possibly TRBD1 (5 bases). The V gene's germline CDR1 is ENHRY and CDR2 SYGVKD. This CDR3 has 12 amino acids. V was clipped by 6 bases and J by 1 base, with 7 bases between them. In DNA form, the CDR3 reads TGTGCCATCAGCGCAGGGTCCTACGAGCAGTACTTC. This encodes CAISAGSYEQYF.

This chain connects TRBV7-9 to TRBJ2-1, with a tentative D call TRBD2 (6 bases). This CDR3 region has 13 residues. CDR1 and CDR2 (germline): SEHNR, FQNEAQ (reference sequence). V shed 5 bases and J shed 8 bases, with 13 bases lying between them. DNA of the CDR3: TGTGCCAGCAGCCGTGGGGGGTACGATGAGCAGTTCTTC. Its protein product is CASSRGGYDEQFF.

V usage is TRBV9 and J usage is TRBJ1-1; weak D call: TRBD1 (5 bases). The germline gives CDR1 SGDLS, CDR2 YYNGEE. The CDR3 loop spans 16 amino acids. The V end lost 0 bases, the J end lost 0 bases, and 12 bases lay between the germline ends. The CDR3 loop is CASSVEDGGVNTEAFF. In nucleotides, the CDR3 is TGTGCCAGCAGCGTAGAGGACGGGGGAGTGAACACTGAAGCTTTCTTT.

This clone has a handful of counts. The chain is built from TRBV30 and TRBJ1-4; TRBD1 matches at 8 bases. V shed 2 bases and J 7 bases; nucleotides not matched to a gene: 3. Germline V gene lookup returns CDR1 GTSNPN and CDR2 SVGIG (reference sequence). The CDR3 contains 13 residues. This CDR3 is CAWSRQGSEKLFF. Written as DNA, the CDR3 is TGTGCCTGGAGTAGACAGGGGAGTGAAAAACTGTTTTTT.

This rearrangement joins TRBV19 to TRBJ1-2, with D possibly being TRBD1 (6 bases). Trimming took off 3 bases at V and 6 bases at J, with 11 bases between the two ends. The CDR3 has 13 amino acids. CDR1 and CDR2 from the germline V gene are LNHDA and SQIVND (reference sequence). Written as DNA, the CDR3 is TGTGCCAGTAGTATCGGTACAGGGCATGGCTACACCTTC. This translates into CASSIGTGHGYTF.

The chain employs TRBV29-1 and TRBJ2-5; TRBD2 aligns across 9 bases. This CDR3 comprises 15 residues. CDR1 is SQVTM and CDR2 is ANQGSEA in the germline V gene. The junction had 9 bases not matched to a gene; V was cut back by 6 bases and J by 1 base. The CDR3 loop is CSVRGAGGPQETQYF. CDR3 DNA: TGCAGCGTCCGAGGGGCGGGGGGGCCCCAAGAGACCCAGTACTTC.

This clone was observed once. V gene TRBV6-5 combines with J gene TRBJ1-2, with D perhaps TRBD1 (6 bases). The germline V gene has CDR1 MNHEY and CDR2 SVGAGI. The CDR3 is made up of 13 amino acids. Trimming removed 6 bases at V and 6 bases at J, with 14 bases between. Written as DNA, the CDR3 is TGTGCCAGCAGCAGGGGCAGGGTGGATGGCTACACCTTC. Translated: CASSRGRVDGYTF.

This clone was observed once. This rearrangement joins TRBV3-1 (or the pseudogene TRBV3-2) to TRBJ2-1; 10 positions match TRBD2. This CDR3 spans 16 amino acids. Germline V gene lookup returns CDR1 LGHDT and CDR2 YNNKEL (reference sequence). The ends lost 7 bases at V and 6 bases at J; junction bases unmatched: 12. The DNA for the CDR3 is TGTGCCAGCACCCCCTGGGGAAGCGGGGGGGCCAATGAGCAGTTCTTC. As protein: CASTPWGSGGANEQFF.